The rows below give T cell receptor beta chains drawn from one sample of a study of memory CD8 T cells in hepatitis C reinfection. Assay: immunoSEQ multiplex PCR; the TCRdb copy retains only in-frame clones and omits some. This sample carries some 50,000 clones, about 88% of them seen once, and the ten largest clones take roughly 0.7%. The sample was naive CD8+ T cells sorted from blood. Every receptor here comes from a man between 18 and 29 years old with hepatitis C virus infection. Both conserved end residues are part of each CDR3. Not every row has a clone size; where given, it reads once, few, many or a size class.

abundance: once
v_gene: TRBV9
len: 12
CDR3aa: CASRTGVDGYTF

abundance: NA
v_gene: TRBV7-9
len: 13
CDR3aa: CASSLLAANEQFF

abundance: NA
v_gene: TRBV6-1
len: 17
CDR3aa: CASSEGPGHHANQPQHF

abundance: NA
v_gene: TRBV28
len: 12
CDR3aa: CASSLDSYEQYF

abundance: NA
v_gene: TRBV19
len: 15
CDR3aa: CASSGPRGESTEAFF

abundance: NA
v_gene: TRBV28
len: 13
CDR3aa: CASSWAGGPDQYF

abundance: NA
v_gene: TRBV14
len: 16
CDR3aa: CASSQSVTGTETEAFF

abundance: NA
v_gene: TRBV6-5
len: 16
CDR3aa: CASSYGGQGAYSPLHF

abundance: NA
v_gene: TRBV6-4
len: 15
CDR3aa: CASSPSRGNTGELFF

abundance: once
v_gene: TRBV11-2
len: 14
CDR3aa: CASSLGQGDGEQYF

abundance: NA
v_gene: TRBV7-2
len: 15
CDR3aa: CASSQLQGSFSPLHF

abundance: NA
v_gene: TRBV5-4
len: 15
CDR3aa: CASSWEASGTDTQYF

abundance: NA
v_gene: TRBV19
len: 14
CDR3aa: CATHGLGGTDTQYF

abundance: NA
v_gene: TRBV11-3
len: 13
CDR3aa: CASSRTGDETQYF